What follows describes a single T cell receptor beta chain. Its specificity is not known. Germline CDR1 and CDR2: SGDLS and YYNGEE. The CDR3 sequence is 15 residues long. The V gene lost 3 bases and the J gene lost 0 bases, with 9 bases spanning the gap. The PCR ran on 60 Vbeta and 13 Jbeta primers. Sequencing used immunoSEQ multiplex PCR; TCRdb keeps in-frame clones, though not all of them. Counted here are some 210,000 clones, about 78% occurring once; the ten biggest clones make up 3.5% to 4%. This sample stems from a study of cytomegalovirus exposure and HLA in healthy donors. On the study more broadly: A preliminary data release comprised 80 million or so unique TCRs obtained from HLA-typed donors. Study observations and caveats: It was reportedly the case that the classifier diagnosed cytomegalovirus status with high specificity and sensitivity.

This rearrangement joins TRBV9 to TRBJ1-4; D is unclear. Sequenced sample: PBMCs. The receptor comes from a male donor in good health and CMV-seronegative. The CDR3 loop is CASSASGTTNEKLFF. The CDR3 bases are TGTGCCAGCAGCGCCAGCGGTACAACTAATGAAAAACTGTTTTTT.